This T cell receptor beta chain was captured in a study of human T cells and chemical hapten exposure. V was trimmed by 2 bases and J by 0 bases, leaving 20 bases between them. This CDR3 comprises 19 residues. TCRdb re-analysed the RACE reads in MiXCR, keeping a single row per CDR3 protein. This table holds more than 300,000 distinct CDR3 sequences, roughly 6% found once. Stated time point: pre-sensitization, week 0. The treatment: therapeutic diphenylcyclopropenone sensitization with weekly scalp DPC. Sequences were derived from whole blood, sampled in connection with sensitization to the hapten diphenylcyclopropenone (DPC). The chain couples TRBV12-3 or TRBV12-4 to TRBJ2-1, with D perhaps being TRBD1 or TRBD2 (5 bases each). The clonotype originates from a woman aged 18-29 years with alopecia areata. Some clones in this sample may be carry-over from other donors' samples. In nucleotides, the CDR3 is TGTGCCAGCAGTTTAATCATTAGGTTCGGGGCCAGCTCCTACAATGAGCAGTTCTTC. It specifies CASSLIIRFGASSYNEQFF.